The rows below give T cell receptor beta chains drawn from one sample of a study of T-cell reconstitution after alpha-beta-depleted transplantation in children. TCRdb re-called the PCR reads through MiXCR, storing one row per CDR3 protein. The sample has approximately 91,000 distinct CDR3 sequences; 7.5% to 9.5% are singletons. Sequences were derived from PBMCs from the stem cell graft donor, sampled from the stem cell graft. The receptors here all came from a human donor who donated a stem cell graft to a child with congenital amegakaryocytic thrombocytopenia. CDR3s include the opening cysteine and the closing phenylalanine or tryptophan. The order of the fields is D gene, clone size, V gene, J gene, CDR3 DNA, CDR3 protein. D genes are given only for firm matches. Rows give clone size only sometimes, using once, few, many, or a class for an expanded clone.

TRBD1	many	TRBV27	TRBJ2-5	TGTGCCAGCAGTTTCCGGGACAGGGGGCGTCGGGAGGAGACCCAGTACTTC	CASSFRDRGRREETQYF
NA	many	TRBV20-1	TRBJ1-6	TGCAGTGCTAGATCAGGGTCCCAGGTGCCCCTCCACTTT	CSARSGSQVPLHF
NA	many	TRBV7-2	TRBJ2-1	TGTGCCAGCAGCTCGGACCGAGCCGGTGAGCAGTTCTTC	CASSSDRAGEQFF
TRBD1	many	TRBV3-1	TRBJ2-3	TGTGCCAGCAGCCCCGGACAGGGCTCCACAGATACGCAGTATTTT	CASSPGQGSTDTQYF
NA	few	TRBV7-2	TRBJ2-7	TGTGCCAGCAGCTTTTTGGGGCCCACCTACGAGCAGTACTTC	CASSFLGPTYEQYF
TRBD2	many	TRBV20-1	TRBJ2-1	TGCAGTGCTGGCTGGGGTGGCGGGGGCTCCTACAATGAGCAGTTCTTC	CSAGWGGGGSYNEQFF
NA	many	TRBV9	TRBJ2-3	TGTGCCAGCAGCGTAGCTGGCCGGCCCACAGATACGCAGTATTTT	CASSVAGRPTDTQYF
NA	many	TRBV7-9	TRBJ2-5	TGTGCCAGCAGCCAAGGGCTGGCGTTCCAAGAGACCCAGTACTTC	CASSQGLAFQETQYF
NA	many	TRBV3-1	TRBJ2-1	TGTGCCAGCAGCCTCCAGTTTGAGCAGTTCTTC	CASSLQFEQFF
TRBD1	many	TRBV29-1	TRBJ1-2	TGCAGCGTTGAAGAAGGGGGCCCCTACGGGGGCTATGGCTACACCTTC	CSVEEGGPYGGYGYTF
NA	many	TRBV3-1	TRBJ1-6	TGTGCCAGCTGCCGTGGAGATTCACCCCTCCACTTT	CASCRGDSPLHF
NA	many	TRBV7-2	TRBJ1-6	TGTGCCAGCAGCCACTATAATTCACCCCTCCACTTT	CASSHYNSPLHF
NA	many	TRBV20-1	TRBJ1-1	TGCAGTGCTAGAGATCCCAGGGAGGGCACGAACACTGAAGCTTTCTTT	CSARDPREGTNTEAFF
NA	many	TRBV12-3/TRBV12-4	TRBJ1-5	TGTGCCAGCACTGGCAGAAGCAATCAGCCCCAGCATTTT	CASTGRSNQPQHF
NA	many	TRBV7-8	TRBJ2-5	TGTGCCAGCAGCTCCGGGATCCAAGAGACCCAGTACTTC	CASSSGIQETQYF
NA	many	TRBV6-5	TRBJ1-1	TGTGCCAGCAGTACTGCTAACACTGAAGCTTTCTTT	CASSTANTEAFF
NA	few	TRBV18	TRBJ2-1	TGTGCCAGCTCACCGCCAGGGGGGCAGGGTCTGCATCAGTTCTTC	CASSPPGGQGLHQFF
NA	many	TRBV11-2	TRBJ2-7	TGTGCCAGCAGCTTACAGGGGGGGCGGTCCTACGAGCAGTACTTC	CASSLQGGRSYEQYF
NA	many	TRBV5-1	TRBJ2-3	TGCGCCAGCAGCCTAGACAGGACCACAGATACGCAGTATTTT	CASSLDRTTDTQYF
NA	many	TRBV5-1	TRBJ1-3	TGCGCCAGCAGCTTGGACAGGGCTAACACCATATATTTT	CASSLDRANTIYF
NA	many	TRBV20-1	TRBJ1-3	TGCAGTGCTATTGATCGCCTTCACTCTGGAAACACCATATATTTT	CSAIDRLHSGNTIYF
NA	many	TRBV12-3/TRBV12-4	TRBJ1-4	TGTGCCAGCAGCCGTCAGACAGGAATTAATGAAAAACTGTTTTTT	CASSRQTGINEKLFF
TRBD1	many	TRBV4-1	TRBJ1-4	TGCGCCAGCAGCCAAGATGGGACAGGCGGTGAAAAACTGTTTTTT	CASSQDGTGGEKLFF
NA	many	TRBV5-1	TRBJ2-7	TGCGCCAGCAGCCTACCGACTAGTCCCTACGAGCAGTACTTC	CASSLPTSPYEQYF
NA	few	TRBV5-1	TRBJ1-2	TGCGCCAGCAGCTTGGAGGGAGTGTCATCCTATGGCTACACCTTC	CASSLEGVSSYGYTF
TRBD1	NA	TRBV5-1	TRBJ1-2	TGCGCCAGCAGCTCTGGGACAGGGGATGGCTACACCTTC	CASSSGTGDGYTF
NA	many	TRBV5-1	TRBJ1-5	TGCGCCAGCAGCTCAGGGACTGGCAATCAGCCCCAGCATTTT	CASSSGTGNQPQHF
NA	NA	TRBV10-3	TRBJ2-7	TGTGCCATCTCATCGGAGGGCCCCTACGAGCAGTACTTC	CAISSEGPYEQYF
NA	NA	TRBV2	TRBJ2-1	TGTGCCAGCAGGGATTCCGGGACAAGCTATGAGCAGTTCTTC	CASRDSGTSYEQFF
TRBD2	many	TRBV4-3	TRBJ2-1	TGCGCCAGCAGCCAAATCTCTGCGACTAGCGGTATGCAGTTCTTC	CASSQISATSGMQFF
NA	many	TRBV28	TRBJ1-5	TGTGCCAGCAGTACGGAGGGATCCCAGCATTTT	CASSTEGSQHF
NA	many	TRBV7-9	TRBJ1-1	TGTGCCAGCAGCTTCACGAACACTGAAGCTTTCTTT	CASSFTNTEAFF
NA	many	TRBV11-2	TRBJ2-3	TGTGCCAGCAGCTCCATAGCGGAAGAGGAAGATACGCAGTATTTT	CASSSIAEEEDTQYF
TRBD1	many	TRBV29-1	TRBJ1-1	TGCAGCGTCGCGGACAGGGGGCAAGCTTTCTTT	CSVADRGQAFF
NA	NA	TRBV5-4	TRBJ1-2	TGTGCCAGCAGCTTGTACTCCGCGGCAGTCTATGGCTACACCTTC	CASSLYSAAVYGYTF
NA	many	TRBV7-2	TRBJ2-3	TGTGCCAGCAGCCCCTCCCTTGCGCAGTATTTT	CASSPSLAQYF
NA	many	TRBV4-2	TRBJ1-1	TGTGCCAGCAGCCAAGACCAGCTACGCCCTGAAGCTTTCTTT	CASSQDQLRPEAFF
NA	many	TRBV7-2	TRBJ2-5	TGTGCCAGCAGCCAGGGCGCCAGGGGAGAGACCCAGTACTTC	CASSQGARGETQYF
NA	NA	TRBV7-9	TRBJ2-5	TGTGCCAGCAGCTTAGATCTAGTAGAAGAGACCCAGTACTTC	CASSLDLVEETQYF
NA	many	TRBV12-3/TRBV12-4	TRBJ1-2	TGTGCCAGCAGTTTGAGGGCGGCCAGCTATGGCTACACCTTC	CASSLRAASYGYTF
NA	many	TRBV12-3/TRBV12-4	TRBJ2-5	TGTGCCAGCAGTTTAGCTGGGGACCCCCAAGAGACCCAGTACTTC	CASSLAGDPQETQYF
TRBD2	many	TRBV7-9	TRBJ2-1	TGTGCCAGCAGCTCAAGACTAGCGGGCAATGAGCAGTTCTTC	CASSSRLAGNEQFF
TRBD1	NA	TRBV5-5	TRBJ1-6	TGTGCCAGCAGCGAGAGGCAGGGGGCCTCACCCCTCCACTTT	CASSERQGASPLHF
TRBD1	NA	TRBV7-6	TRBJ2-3	TGTGCCAGCAGCTCACCAAGACAGGGCAATACGCAGTATTTT	CASSSPRQGNTQYF
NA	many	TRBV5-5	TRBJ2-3	TGTGCCAGCAGCTTGGCGGGTCGTCTGAGCACAGATACGCAGTATTTT	CASSLAGRLSTDTQYF
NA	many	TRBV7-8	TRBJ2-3	TGTGCCAGCAGCTTTCCGGGGGTGGGGGGCCATCAGTATTTT	CASSFPGVGGHQYF
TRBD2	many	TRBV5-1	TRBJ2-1	TGCGCCAGCAGCTTGTCTCGCTGGCTTCTAGCGGGGGCTACCCCCTCCTACAATGAGCAGTTCTTC	CASSLSRWLLAGATPSYNEQFF
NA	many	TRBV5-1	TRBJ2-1	TGCGCCAGCAGCCCGCCGGGGTCGGTCTTCAAGTTCTTC	CASSPPGSVFKFF
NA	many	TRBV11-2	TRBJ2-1	TGTGCCAGCAGCTTAGCCTACGCGACCAACAATGAGCAGTTCTTC	CASSLAYATNNEQFF
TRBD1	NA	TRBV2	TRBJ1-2	TGTGCCAGCAGTGGTATACAGGGGATCTATGGCTACACCTTC	CASSGIQGIYGYTF
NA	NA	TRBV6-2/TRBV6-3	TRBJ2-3	TGTGCCAGCAGTTACTCGTCGCACGATACGCAGTATTTT	CASSYSSHDTQYF
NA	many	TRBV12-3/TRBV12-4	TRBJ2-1	TGTGCCAGCAGTTTAATCTCTCCGGGATTCTCCTACAATGAGCAGTTCTTC	CASSLISPGFSYNEQFF
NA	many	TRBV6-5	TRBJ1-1	TGTGCCAGCAGTTACCAAAGGGAGAACACTGAAGCTTTCTTT	CASSYQRENTEAFF
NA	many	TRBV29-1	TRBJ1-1	TGCAGCGTTGAAGCCCCGGGTAAACAAGCTTTCTTT	CSVEAPGKQAFF
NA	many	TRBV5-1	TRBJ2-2	TGCGCCAGCAGCTTGGAATCCTACAGCGGGGAGCTGTTTTTT	CASSLESYSGELFF
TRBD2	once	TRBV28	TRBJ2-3	TGTGCCAGCAGCGAGACTAGCGGGGGGACGACAGATACGCAGTATTTT	CASSETSGGTTDTQYF
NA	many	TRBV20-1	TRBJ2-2	TGCAGTGCTAGTGGTGTGGGGGCCACGAACACCGGGGAGCTGTTTTTT	CSASGVGATNTGELFF
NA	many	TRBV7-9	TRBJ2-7	TGTGCCAGCAGCCCCGGGTGGAATGAGAACTACGAGCAGTACTTC	CASSPGWNENYEQYF
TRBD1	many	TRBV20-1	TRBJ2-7	TGCAGTGCTAGTCTCTACAGGGGCCCCTACGAGCAGTACTTC	CSASLYRGPYEQYF
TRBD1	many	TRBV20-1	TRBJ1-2	TGCAGTGCTTATCGACAGGGACAGGGTTATGGCTACACCTTC	CSAYRQGQGYGYTF